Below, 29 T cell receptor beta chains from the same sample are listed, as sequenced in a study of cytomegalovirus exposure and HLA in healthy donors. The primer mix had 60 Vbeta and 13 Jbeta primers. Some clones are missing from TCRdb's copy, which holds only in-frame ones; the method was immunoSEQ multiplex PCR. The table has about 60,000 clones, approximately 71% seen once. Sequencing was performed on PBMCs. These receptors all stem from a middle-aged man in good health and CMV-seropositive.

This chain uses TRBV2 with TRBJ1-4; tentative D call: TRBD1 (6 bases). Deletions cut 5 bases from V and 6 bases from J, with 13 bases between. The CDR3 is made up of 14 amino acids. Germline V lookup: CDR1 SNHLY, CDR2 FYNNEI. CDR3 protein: CASSQDRGDEKLFF. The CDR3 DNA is TGTGCCAGCAGTCAGGACAGAGGGGATGAAAAACTGTTTTTT. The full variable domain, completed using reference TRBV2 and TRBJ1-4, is EPEVTQTPSHQVTQMGQEVILRCVPISNHLYFYWYRQILGQKVEFLVSFYNNEISEKSEIFDDQFSVERPDGSNFTLKIRSTKLEDSAMYFCASSQDRGDEKLFFGSGTQLSVL.

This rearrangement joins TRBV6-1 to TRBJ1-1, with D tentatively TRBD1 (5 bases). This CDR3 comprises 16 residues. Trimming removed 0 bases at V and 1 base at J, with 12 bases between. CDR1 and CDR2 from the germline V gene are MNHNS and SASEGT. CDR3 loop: CASSEAGGRGNTEAFF. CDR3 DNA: TGTGCCAGCAGTGAAGCGGGCGGAAGGGGGAACACTGAAGCTTTCTTT.

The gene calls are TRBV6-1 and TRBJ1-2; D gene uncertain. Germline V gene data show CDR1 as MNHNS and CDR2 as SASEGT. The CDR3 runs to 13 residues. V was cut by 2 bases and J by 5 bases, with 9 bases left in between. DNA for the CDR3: TGTGCCAGCAGTGAAAATGGAGGGTATGGCTACACCTTC. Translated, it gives CASSENGGYGYTF.

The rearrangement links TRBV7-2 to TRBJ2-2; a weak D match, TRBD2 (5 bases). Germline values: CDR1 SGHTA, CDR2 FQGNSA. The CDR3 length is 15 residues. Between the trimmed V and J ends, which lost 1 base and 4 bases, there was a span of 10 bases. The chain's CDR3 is CASSLERQTTGELFF. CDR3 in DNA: TGTGCCAGCAGCTTAGAGCGGCAGACCACCGGGGAGCTGTTTTTT.

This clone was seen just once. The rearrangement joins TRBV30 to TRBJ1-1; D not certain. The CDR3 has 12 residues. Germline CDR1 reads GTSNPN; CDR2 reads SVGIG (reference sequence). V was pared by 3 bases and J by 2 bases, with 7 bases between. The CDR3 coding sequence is TGTGCCTGGAGCAGGCGCAACACTGAAGCTTTCTTT. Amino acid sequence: CAWSRRNTEAFF.

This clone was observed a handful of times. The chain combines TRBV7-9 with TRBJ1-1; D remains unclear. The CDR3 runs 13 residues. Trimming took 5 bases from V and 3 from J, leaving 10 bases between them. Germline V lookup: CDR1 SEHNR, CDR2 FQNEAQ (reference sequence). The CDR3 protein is CASSREADTEAFF. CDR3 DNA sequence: TGTGCCAGCAGCCGGGAGGCGGACACTGAAGCTTTCTTT.

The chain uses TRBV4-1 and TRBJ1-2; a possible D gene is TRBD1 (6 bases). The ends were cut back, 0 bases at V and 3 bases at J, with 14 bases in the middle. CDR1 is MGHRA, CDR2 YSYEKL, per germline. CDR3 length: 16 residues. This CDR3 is CASSQERVRGDYGYTF. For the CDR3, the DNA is TGCGCCAGCAGCCAAGAAAGGGTCAGGGGTGACTATGGCTACACCTTC.

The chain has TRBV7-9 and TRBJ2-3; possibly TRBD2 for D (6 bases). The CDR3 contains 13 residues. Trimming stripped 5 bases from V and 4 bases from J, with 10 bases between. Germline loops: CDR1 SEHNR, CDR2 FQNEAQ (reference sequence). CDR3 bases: TGTGCCAGCAGCCTCCCGGGGGCAGATACGCAGTATTTT. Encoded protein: CASSLPGADTQYF.

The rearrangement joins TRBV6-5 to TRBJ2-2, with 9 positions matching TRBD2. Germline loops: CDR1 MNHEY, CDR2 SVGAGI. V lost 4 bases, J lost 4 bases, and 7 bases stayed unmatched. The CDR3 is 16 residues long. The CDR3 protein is CASSFEAGGATGELFF. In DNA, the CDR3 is TGTGCCAGCAGTTTTGAAGCGGGGGGCGCCACCGGGGAGCTGTTTTTT.

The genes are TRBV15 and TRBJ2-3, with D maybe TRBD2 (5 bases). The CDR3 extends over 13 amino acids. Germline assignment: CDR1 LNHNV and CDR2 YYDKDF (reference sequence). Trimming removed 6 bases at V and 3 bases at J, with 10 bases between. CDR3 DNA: TGTGCCACCAGTCGGGGTTTTACAGATACGCAGTATTTT. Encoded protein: CATSRGFTDTQYF.

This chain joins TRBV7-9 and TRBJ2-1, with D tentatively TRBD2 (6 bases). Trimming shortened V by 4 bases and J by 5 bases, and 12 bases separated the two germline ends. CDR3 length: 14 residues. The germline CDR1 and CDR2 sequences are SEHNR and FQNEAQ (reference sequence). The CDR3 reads CASSSGLLNNEQFF. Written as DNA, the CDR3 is TGTGCCAGCAGCTCGGGACTTCTCAACAATGAGCAGTTCTTC.

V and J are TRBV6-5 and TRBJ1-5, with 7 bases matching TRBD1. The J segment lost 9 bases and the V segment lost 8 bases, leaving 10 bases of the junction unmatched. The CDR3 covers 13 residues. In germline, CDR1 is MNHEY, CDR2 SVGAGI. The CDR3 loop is CASGVTGNRPQHF. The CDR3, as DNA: TGTGCCAGCGGCGTGACAGGGAATAGGCCCCAGCATTTT.

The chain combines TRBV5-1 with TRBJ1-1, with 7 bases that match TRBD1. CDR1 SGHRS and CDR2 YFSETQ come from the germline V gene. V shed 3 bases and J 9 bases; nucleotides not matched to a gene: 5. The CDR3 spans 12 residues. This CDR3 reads CASSYPGQQAFF. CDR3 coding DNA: TGCGCCAGCAGCTATCCGGGACAGCAAGCTTTCTTT.

The DNA for the CDR3 is TGTGCCAGCAGCTGGGGCGGGACAGGGAATGACGAGCAGTACTTC. As protein: CASSWGGTGNDEQYF. The chain links TRBV5-4 to TRBJ2-7; TRBD1 matches at 9 bases. The germline V gene has CDR1 SGHNT and CDR2 YYREEE (reference sequence). The V segment lost 3 bases and the J segment 5 bases; nucleotides outside the gene matches: 9. The CDR3 is 15 residues long.

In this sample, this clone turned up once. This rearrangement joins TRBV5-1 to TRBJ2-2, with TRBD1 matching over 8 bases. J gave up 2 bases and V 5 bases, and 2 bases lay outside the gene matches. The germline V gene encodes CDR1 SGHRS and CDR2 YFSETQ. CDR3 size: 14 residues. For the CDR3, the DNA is TGCGCCAGCAGGGGACAGGTTAACACCGGGGAGCTGTTTTTT. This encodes CASRGQVNTGELFF.

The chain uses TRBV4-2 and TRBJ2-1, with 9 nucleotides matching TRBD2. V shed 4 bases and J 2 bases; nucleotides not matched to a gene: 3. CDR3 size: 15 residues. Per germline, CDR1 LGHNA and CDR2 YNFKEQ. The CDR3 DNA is TGTGCCAGCAGCCCGCGGGGGGGCACCTACAATGAGCAGTTCTTC. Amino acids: CASSPRGGTYNEQFF.

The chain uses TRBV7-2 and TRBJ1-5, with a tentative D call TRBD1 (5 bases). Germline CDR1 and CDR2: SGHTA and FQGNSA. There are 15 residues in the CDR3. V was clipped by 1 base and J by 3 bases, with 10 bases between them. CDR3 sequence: CASSLVPDNNQPQHF. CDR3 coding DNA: TGTGCCAGCAGCTTAGTACCGGACAACAATCAGCCCCAGCATTTT.

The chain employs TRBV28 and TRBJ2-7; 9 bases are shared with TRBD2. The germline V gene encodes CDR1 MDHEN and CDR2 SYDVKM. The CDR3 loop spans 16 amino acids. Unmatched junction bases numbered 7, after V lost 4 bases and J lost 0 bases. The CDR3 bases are TGTGCCAGCAGTTCCCAAGCGGGGGGAACCTCCTACGAGCAGTACTTC. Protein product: CASSSQAGGTSYEQYF.

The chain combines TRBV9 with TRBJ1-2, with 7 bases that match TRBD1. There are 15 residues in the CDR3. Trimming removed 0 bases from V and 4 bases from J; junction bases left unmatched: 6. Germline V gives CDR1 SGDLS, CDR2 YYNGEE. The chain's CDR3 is CASSVATGPSYGYTF. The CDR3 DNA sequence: TGTGCCAGCAGCGTAGCGACAGGGCCCTCCTATGGCTACACCTTC.

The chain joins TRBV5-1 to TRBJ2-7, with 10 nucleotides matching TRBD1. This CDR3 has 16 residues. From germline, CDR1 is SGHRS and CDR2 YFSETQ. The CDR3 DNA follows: TGCGCGGGACCCCACCCTCGGGACAGGGGTTGTGGCGAGCAGTACTTC. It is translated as CAGPHPRDRGCGEQYF. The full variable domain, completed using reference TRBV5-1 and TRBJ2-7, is KAGVTQTPRYLIKTRGQQVTLSCSPISGHRSVSWYQQTPGQGLQFLFEYFSETQRNKGNFPGRFSGRQFSNSRSEMNVSTLELGDSALYLCAGPHPRDRGCGEQYFGPGTRLTVT.

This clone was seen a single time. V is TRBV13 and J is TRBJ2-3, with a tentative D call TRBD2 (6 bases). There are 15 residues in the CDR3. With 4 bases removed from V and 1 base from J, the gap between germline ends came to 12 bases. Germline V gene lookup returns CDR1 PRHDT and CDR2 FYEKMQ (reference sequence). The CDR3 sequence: CASSSASEGTDTQYF. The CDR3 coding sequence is TGTGCCAGCAGCTCCGCTAGCGAGGGCACAGATACGCAGTATTTT.

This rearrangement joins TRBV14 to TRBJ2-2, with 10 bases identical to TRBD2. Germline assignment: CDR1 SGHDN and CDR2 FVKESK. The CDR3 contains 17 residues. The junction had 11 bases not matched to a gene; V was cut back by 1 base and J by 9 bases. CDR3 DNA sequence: TGTGCCAGCAGCCAAGGTTCGGGACTAGCGAGTCAACGGGAGCTGTTTTTT. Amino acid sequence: CASSQGSGLASQRELFF.

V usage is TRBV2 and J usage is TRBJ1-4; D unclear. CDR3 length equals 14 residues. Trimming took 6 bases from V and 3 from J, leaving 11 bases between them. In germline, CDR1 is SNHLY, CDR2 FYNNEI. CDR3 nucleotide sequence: TGTGCCAGCAGGGGGAGGAGGTCTAATGAAAAACTGTTTTTT. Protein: CASRGRRSNEKLFF.

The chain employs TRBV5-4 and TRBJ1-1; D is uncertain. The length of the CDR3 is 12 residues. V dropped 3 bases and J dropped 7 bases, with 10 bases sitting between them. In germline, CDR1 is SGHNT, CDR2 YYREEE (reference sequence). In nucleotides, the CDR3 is TGTGCCAGCAGCTACAGCCGTAGTGAAGCTTTCTTT. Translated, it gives CASSYSRSEAFF.

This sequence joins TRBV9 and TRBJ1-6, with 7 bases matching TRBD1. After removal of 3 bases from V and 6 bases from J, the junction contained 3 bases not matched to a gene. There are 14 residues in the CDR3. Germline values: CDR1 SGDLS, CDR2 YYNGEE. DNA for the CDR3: TGTGCCAGCAGCGGCCGGGACAGTAATTCACCCCTCCACTTT. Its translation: CASSGRDSNSPLHF.

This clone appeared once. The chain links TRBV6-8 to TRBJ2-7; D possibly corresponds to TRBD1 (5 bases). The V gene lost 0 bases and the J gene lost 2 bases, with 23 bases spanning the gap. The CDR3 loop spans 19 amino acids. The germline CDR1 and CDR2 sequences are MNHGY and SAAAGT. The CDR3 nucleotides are TGTGCCAGCAGTTACTCCGCCCAGGGCTCTGAAAGTACCGCCTACGAGCAGTACTTC. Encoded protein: CASSYSAQGSESTAYEQYF.

The CDR3 region is CASSDSPGGTDTQYF. The CDR3 bases are TGTGCCAGCAGTGACTCGCCGGGGGGCACAGATACGCAGTATTTT. The chain couples TRBV6-4 to TRBJ2-3, with D possibly being TRBD2 (6 bases). V lost 0 bases to trimming and J lost 1 base, with 8 bases between them. CDR1 and CDR2 from the germline V gene are MRHNA and SNTAGT. The length of the CDR3 is 15 residues.

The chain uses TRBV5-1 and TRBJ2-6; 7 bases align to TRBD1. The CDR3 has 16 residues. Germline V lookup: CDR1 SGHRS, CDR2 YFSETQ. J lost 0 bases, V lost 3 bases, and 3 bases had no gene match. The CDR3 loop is CASSWDSFSGANVLTF. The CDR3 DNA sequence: TGCGCCAGCAGCTGGGACAGTTTCTCTGGGGCCAACGTCCTGACTTTC.

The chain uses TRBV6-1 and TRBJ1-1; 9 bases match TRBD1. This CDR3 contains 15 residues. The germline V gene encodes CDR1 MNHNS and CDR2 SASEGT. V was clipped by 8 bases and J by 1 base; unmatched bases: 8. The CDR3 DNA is TGTGCCAGCCGCGGACAGGGGCAGGGGAACACTGAAGCTTTCTTT. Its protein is CASRGQGQGNTEAFF.